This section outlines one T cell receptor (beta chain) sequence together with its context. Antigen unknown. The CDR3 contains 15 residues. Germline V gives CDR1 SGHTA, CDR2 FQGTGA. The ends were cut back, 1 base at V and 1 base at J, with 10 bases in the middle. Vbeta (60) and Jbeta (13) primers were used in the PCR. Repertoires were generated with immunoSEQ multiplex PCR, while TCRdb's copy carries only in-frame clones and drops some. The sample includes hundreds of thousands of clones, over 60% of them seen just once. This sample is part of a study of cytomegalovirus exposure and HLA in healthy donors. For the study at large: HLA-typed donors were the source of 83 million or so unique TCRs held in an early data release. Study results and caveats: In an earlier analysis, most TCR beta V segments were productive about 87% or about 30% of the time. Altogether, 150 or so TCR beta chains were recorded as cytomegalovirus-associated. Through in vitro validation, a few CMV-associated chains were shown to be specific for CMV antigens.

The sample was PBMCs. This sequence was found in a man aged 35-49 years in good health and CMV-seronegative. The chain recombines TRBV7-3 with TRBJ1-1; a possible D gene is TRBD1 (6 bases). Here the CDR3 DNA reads TGTGCCAGCAGCTTAATGGGGGCGGGGAACACTGAAGCTTTCTTT. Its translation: CASSLMGAGNTEAFF.